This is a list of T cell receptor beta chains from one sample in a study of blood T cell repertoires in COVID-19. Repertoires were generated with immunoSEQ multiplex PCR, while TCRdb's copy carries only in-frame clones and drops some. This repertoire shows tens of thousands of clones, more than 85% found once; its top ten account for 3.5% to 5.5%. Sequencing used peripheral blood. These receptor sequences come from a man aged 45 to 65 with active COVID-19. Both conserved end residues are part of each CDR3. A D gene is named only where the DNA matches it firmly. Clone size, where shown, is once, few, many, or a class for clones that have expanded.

CASATGTSGAGETQYF	TGTGCTAGTGCCACCGGGACTAGCGGGGCTGGGGAGACCCAGTACTTC	TRBD2	.	TRBJ2-5	TRBV12-5
CASSQDPGGFYEQYF	TGTGCCAGCAGCCAAGACCCGGGTGGGTTTTACGAGCAGTACTTC	.	.	TRBJ2-7	TRBV4-2
CASSTDPFSYEQYF	TGCGCCAGCAGCACAGACCCGTTCTCCTACGAGCAGTACTTC	.	few	TRBJ2-7	TRBV4-3
CASSGMTGVGEKLFF	TGTGCCAGCAGTGGTATGACAGGGGTAGGGGAAAAACTGTTTTTT	TRBD1	.	TRBJ1-4	TRBV2
CASSPGGGNEKLFF	TGTGCCAGCAGCCCGGGGGGGGGAAATGAAAAACTGTTTTTT	.	.	TRBJ1-4	TRBV3-1/TRBV3-2
CASSSSYGYTF	TGTGCCAGTTCTTCTTCCTATGGCTACACCTTC	.	.	TRBJ1-2	TRBV19
CASNDRGSSYEQYF	TGTGCCAGCAACGACAGGGGGTCGTCCTACGAGCAGTACTTC	TRBD1	.	TRBJ2-7	TRBV7-9
CASSVDAGNQPQHF	TGTGCCAGCAGCGTAGACGCGGGGAATCAGCCCCAGCATTTT	.	.	TRBJ1-5	TRBV9
CASSIGRDYGYTF	TGTGCCAGTAGTATAGGACGGGACTATGGCTACACCTTC	.	.	TRBJ1-2	TRBV19
CASSQTSGGAETQYF	TGTGCCAGCAGCCAGACTAGCGGGGGGGCAGAGACCCAGTACTTC	TRBD2	.	TRBJ2-5	TRBV7-2
CASSESFEQFF	TGTGCCAGCAGTGAATCATTTGAGCAGTTCTTC	.	.	TRBJ2-1	TRBV6-1
CASSSGQGNYEQYF	TGCGCCAGCAGCTCGGGACAGGGAAACTACGAGCAGTACTTC	TRBD1	once	TRBJ2-7	TRBV5-1
CASSPNSQETQYF	TGTGCCAGCTCACCAAACTCCCAAGAGACCCAGTACTTC	.	.	TRBJ2-5	TRBV18
CASSVRLAGEASYNEQFF	TGTGCCAGCAGTGTAAGACTAGCGGGAGAGGCCTCCTACAATGAGCAGTTCTTC	TRBD2	.	TRBJ2-1	TRBV2